This TCR beta chain was profiled in a study of beta chain features in type 1 diabetes. Whole-study findings and limits: It was possible that PCR favored shorter templates, equally so in patients and controls.

Sorted populations were all over 95% pure. With 4 bases removed from V and 0 bases from J, the gap between germline ends came to 10 bases. Germline CDR1 and CDR2: MNHNS and SASEGT. The CDR3 covers 15 residues. Expressed TCRB transcripts got sequenced, as all isolated RNA was reverse transcribed. TCRdb's copy holds only in-frame clones and misses some; the assay was immunoSEQ multiplex PCR. The sample consists of about 140,000 clones, approximately 9.8% of them appearing once. With respect to this clone: Antigen unknown.

Source material: central memory CD4+ T cells from blood. The V and J genes are TRBV6-1 and TRBJ1-5; D gene uncertain. The clonotype originates from a woman aged 40-49 years in good health. The CDR3 loop reads CASSGLVASNQPQHF. DNA of the CDR3: TGTGCCAGCAGTGGGCTGGTTGCTAGCAATCAGCCCCAGCATTTT.